The 12 T cell receptor beta chains below all came from one sample that was sequenced in a study of naive and memory T cell subsets. No cognate antigen is known for these TCRs. The beta constant-region primer was an equimolar mix of two oligonucleotides covering TRBC1 and TRBC2. Ligated cDNA was amplified by four rounds of PCR with nested alpha and beta constant-region primers and SP2. TCRdb reprocessed the UMI-ligation and nested PCR reads with MiXCR, giving one entry per CDR3 protein. The sample has 150,000 or so distinct CDR3 sequences; roughly 23% are singletons. General observations from the study: Especially in CD8 cells, naive repertoires contained a few larger clonotypes, possibly CD45RA-re-expressing memory cells.

Sequencing used naive CD4+ T cells from blood. The source is a human donor in good health.

The CDR3 DNA sequence: TGTGCGTGGGGGGCCTACAATGAGCAGTTCTTC. Translation gives CAWGAYNEQFF. The chain carries TRBV30 and TRBJ2-1, with D possibly being TRBD2 (6 bases). Germline V CDR1 and CDR2: GTSNPN, SVGIG (reference sequence). This CDR3 is built from 11 residues.

This clonotype has just a few counts. The V call is TRBV20-1, the J call TRBJ1-5; D is perhaps TRBD1 (6 bases). V was pared by 3 bases and J by 4 bases, with 16 bases between. This CDR3 region has 15 residues. Germline CDR1 reads DFQATT; CDR2 reads SNEGSKA (reference sequence). The CDR3 sequence is CSASQQGIQNQPQHF. The CDR3 DNA is TGCAGTGCTAGCCAACAGGGAATTCAGAATCAGCCCCAGCATTTT.

Only a few counts were recorded for this clonotype. V usage is TRBV29-1 and J usage is TRBJ2-4; 11 bases match TRBD2. CDR1 is SQVTM and CDR2 is ANQGSEA in the germline V gene. The CDR3 consists of 16 residues. V lost 3 bases to trimming and J lost 0 bases; unmatched junction nucleotides: 4. The CDR3 DNA reads TGCAGCGTTGAGGGACTAGCGGACTTAGCCAAAAACATTCAGTACTTC. Translating gives CSVEGLADLAKNIQYF.

The DNA of the CDR3 is TGCAGCGTTGAAGGCTTTCCCAGGGAGACCCAGTACTTC. It translates to CSVEGFPRETQYF. V usage is TRBV29-1 and J usage is TRBJ2-5, with D hard to call. This CDR3 has 13 amino acids. Trimming took off 1 base at V and 5 bases at J, with 11 bases between the two ends. Germline V gene data show CDR1 as SQVTM and CDR2 as ANQGSEA.

V usage is TRBV10-3 and J usage is TRBJ2-1; the D gene is possibly TRBD2 (6 bases). Trimming took off 6 bases at V and 0 bases at J, with 12 bases between the two ends. Germline-derived CDR1 and CDR2 are ENHRY and SYGVKD. The CDR3 length is 15 residues. For the CDR3, the DNA is TGTGCCATCAGCCTAGCGCCCGACTCCTACAATGAGCAGTTCTTC. Translating it yields CAISLAPDSYNEQFF.

The chain links TRBV28 to TRBJ1-5; no firm D call. Germline loops: CDR1 MDHEN, CDR2 SYDVKM. V lost 5 bases to trimming and J lost 1 base, with 30 bases between them. The CDR3 loop spans 21 amino acids. CDR3 region: CASSPRAHPNRRATSNQPQHF. The CDR3 coding sequence is TGTGCCAGCAGTCCTAGGGCTCACCCAAACCGTCGGGCTACGAGCAATCAGCCCCAGCATTTT.

This clonotype was recorded many times. The rearrangement joins TRBV6-5 to TRBJ1-1; D is ambiguous. The length of the CDR3 is 13 residues. CDR1 is MNHEY and CDR2 is SVGAGI in the germline V gene. The germline V and J ends were trimmed by 2 bases and 2 bases, with 6 bases remaining between them. The DNA of the CDR3 is TGTGCCAGCAGTTACCTAGCCAACACTGAAGCTTTCTTT. Encoded protein: CASSYLANTEAFF.

The chain joins TRBV28 to TRBJ1-6, with TRBD1 identical over 8 bases. The V and J ends lost 6 bases and 5 bases, in that order; junction bases with no gene match: 6. CDR1 MDHEN and CDR2 SYDVKM come from the germline V gene. CDR3 size: 15 residues. The CDR3 DNA follows: TGTGCCAGCAGACCGCTGACAGGGGATAATTCACCCCTCCACTTT. Translated, it gives CASRPLTGDNSPLHF.

This clonotype has more than one count but fewer than ten. The V call is TRBV7-2, the J call TRBJ2-5; D uncertain. The V gene lost 2 bases and the J gene lost 2 bases, with 9 bases spanning the gap. The CDR3 length is 14 residues. CDR1 and CDR2 (germline): SGHTA, FQGNSA. Here the CDR3 DNA reads TGTGCCAGCAGCTTATACGGGCCGCAAGAGACCCAGTACTTC. Translated: CASSLYGPQETQYF.

The rearrangement links TRBV12-3 or TRBV12-4 to TRBJ2-7; D is possibly TRBD2 (5 bases). The CDR3 loop spans 16 amino acids. V was pared by 7 bases and J by 5 bases, with 24 bases between. CDR3 sequence reads: CASNLEHFSRVDEQYF. The DNA of the CDR3 is TGTGCCAGCAACCTTGAACACTTTTCGAGGGTCGACGAGCAGTACTTC.

This chain uses TRBV23-1 with TRBJ2-5; 11 nucleotides align to TRBD2. TRBV23-1 carries the ORF label, with uncertain function. The J segment lost 2 bases and the V segment lost 0 bases, leaving 14 bases of the junction unmatched. The CDR3 is made up of 20 amino acids. The CDR3 here is CASSQSTSGRTRGLQETQYF. CDR3 in DNA: TGCGCCAGCAGTCAATCAACTAGCGGGAGAACAAGGGGCTTGCAAGAGACCCAGTACTTC.

The J gene is TRBJ2-1, the V gene TRBV7-9; D is perhaps TRBD1 or TRBD2 (5 bases each). The germline V gene has CDR1 SEHNR and CDR2 FQNEAQ (reference sequence). CDR3 length equals 12 residues. The CDR3 sequence: CFAGSSYNEQFF. CDR3 nucleotide sequence: TGTTTTGCAGGGAGCTCCTACAATGAGCAGTTCTTC.